A single T cell receptor beta chain is shown here with its context. Its target antigen remains unknown. Nothing much larger sits one base from this clone, and base qualities are not available. The data belong to a study of cytomegalovirus exposure and HLA in healthy donors (dated by TCRdb to 2017 to 2019). Regarding the research as a whole: According to a later analysis, one platform produced both the 110 or so validation repertoires and the 730 or so repertoires of the first cohort. High-throughput TCR immunosequencing, statistical association of individual TCRs with disease status, and machine learning were combined to predict cytomegalovirus infection status. The study aimed to test whether cataloging public T cell receptors could reveal signatures of past pathogen exposure. In addition to the first cohort of several hundred subjects, a separate validation cohort of 130 or so different subjects was used.

Study-wide conclusions, independent of this receptor: A later analysis found that TCRs clustered in the first cohort also tended to co-occur in the 120 validation repertoires, with approximately 95% of cluster scores above 0. The study listed 150 to 200 TCR beta chains as associated with cytomegalovirus. In vitro tests confirmed that a few of the cytomegalovirus-associated TCR beta chains recognize cytomegalovirus antigens. It was suggested by the authors that the approach could potentially be generalized to other disease states and immunological phenotypes. The classifier was reported to diagnose cytomegalovirus status with high specificity and sensitivity in both the original and validation cohorts. While some public TCRs were present in many individuals, most TCR sequences turned up only very rarely across donors. All 120 or so repertoires were used to score co-occurrence in the validation cohort in a later analysis, because that analysis had no HLA typing for the cohort.

Receptor libraries were prepared by the immunoSEQ multiplex PCR assay. As for the authors' bioinformatics: To diagnose cytomegalovirus status from the catalog of TCR beta chain sequences, a statistical classification framework was built. This immuneACCESS table, as held by TCRdb, lists in-frame sequences with V and J called but not all clones. Of the missing ones, under half trace to an unresolved V gene in checked studies; the others have no known cause. The V and J calls and clone size are taken from that table; D and trimming were inferred from the DNA. The sample includes around 170,000 clones, with around nine tenths observed a single time. The top ten constitute just under 3% of the sample. From cysteine to phenylalanine, the CDR3 is 17 amino acids long. The DNA shown is the 51-base CDR3, in frame from base 1. V is pruned by 0 bases and J by 2 bases, leaving 7 bases of the junction without a gene match. Looking up the germline V gene yields CDR1 SGDLS and CDR2 YYNGEE.

Donors formed part of the validation cohort, which comprised 120 subjects and was distinct from the first cohort of some 700 subjects. The chain is encoded by TRBV9 joined to TRBJ2-1; 8 central nucleotides agree with TRBD1. The sample comprised PBMCs. The receptor comes from a young man in good health and CMV-seronegative. The DNA sequence follows: TGTGCCAGCAGCGTAGAGGTGACAGGGGTCCCCTACAATGAGCAGTTCTTC. Translated, this gives CASSVEVTGVPYNEQFF.